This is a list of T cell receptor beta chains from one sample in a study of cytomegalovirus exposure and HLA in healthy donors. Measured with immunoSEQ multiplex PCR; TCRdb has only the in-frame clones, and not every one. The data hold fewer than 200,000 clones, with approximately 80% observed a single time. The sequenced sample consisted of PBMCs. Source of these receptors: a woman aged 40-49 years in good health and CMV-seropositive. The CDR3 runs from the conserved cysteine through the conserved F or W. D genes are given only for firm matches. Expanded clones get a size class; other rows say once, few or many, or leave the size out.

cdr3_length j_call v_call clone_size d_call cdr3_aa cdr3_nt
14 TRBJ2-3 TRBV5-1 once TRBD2 CASSLGLAGATQYF TGCGCCAGCAGCTTAGGACTAGCGGGGGCTACGCAGTATTTT
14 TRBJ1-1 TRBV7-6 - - CASSATLTNTEAFF TGTGCCAGCAGCGCGACACTTACGAACACTGAAGCTTTCTTT
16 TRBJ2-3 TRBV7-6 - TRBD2 CASSLGGREEADTQYF TGTGCCAGCAGCTTAGGAGGGAGGGAAGAAGCAGATACGCAGTATTTT
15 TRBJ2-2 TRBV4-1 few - CASSQDPAGGGELFF TGCGCCAGCAGCCAAGATCCAGCCGGAGGCGGGGAGCTGTTTTTT
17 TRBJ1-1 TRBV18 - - CASSPPGSLYRGTEAFF TGTGCCAGCTCGCCACCCGGGTCCCTCTATCGGGGCACTGAAGCTTTCTTT
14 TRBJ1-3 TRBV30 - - CALGLRGSGNTIYF TGTGCTTTAGGCCTCAGGGGATCTGGAAACACCATATATTTT
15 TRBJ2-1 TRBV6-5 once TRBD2 CASSSSTSGYNEQFF TGTGCCAGCAGTTCATCGACTAGCGGATACAATGAGCAGTTCTTC
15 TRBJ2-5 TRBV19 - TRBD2 CASINLAGYQETQYF TGTGCCAGTATCAACCTAGCGGGGTACCAAGAGACCCAGTACTTC
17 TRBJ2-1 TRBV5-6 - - CASSLNLGGATYNEQFF TGTGCCAGCAGCTTAAACCTTGGGGGGGCCACCTACAATGAGCAGTTCTTC
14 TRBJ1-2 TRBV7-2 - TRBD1 CASSLETGGGGYTF TGTGCCAGCAGCTTAGAAACAGGGGGCGGGGGCTACACCTTC
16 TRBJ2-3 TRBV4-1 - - CASSQEWNYNTDTQYF TGCGCCAGCAGCCAAGAATGGAACTATAATACAGATACGCAGTATTTT
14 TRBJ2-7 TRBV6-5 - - CASSYSASTYEQYF TGTGCCAGCAGTTACTCAGCCTCCACCTACGAGCAGTACTTC
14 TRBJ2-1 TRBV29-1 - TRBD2 CSVEETSGRDEQFF TGCAGCGTTGAAGAGACTAGCGGGAGGGATGAGCAGTTCTTC
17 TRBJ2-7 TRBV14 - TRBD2 CASSQVSGRALSYEQYF TGTGCCAGCAGCCAAGTTAGCGGGAGGGCCCTTTCCTACGAGCAGTACTTC
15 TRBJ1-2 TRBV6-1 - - CASSRTGSLDYGYTF TGTGCCAGCTCTAGAACAGGGTCGCTGGACTATGGCTACACCTTC
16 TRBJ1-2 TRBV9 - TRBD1 CASSTPAGTGVDGYTF TGTGCCAGCAGCACCCCGGCCGGGACAGGGGTCGATGGCTACACCTTC
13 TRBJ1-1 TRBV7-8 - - CASLLTGYTEAFF TGTGCCAGCCTGTTAACGGGGTACACTGAAGCTTTCTTT
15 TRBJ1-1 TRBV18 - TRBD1 CASSLYPGQDTEAFF TGTGCCAGCTCACTGTACCCGGGACAGGACACTGAAGCTTTCTTT
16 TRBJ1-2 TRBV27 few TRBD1 CASRHTGGGPNYGYTF TGTGCCAGCAGACATACAGGGGGCGGACCTAACTATGGCTACACCTTC
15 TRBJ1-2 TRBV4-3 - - CASSQVRQDIIGYTF TGCGCCAGCAGCCAAGTCCGACAGGACATCATTGGCTACACCTTC
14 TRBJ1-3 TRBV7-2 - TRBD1 CASSPTGAGNTIYF TGTGCCAGCAGCCCGACAGGGGCTGGAAACACCATATATTTT
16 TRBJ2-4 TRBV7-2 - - CASSLTWSKAKNIQYF TGTGCCAGCAGCTTAACGTGGAGTAAAGCCAAAAACATTCAGTACTTC
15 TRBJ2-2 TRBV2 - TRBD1 CASSSRDRGTGELFF TGTGCCAGCAGTAGCCGGGACAGGGGCACCGGGGAGCTGTTTTTT
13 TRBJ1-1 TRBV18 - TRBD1 CASSSTGFTEAFF TGTGCCAGCTCATCGACAGGGTTCACTGAAGCTTTCTTT
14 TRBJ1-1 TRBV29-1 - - CSVRPTVANTEAFF TGCAGCGTTCGCCCTACCGTTGCGAACACTGAAGCTTTCTTT
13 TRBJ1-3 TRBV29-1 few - CSVEGPNRNTIYF TGCAGCGTTGAGGGCCCAAATCGGAACACCATATATTTT
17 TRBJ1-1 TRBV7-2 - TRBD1 CASSSPSRQGSFAEAFF TGTGCCAGCAGCTCGCCATCGAGACAGGGGAGTTTCGCTGAAGCTTTCTTT
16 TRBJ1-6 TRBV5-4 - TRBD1 CASSLDTGGINSPLHF TGTGCCAGCAGCTTGGATACAGGGGGCATTAATTCACCCCTCCACTTT
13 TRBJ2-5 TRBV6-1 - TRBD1 CAILQGARETQYF TGTGCCATCCTTCAGGGGGCGCGGGAGACCCAGTACTTC
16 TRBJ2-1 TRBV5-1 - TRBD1 CASSLEQGYQHNEQFF TGCGCCAGCAGCTTGGAACAGGGGTATCAGCACAATGAGCAGTTCTTC
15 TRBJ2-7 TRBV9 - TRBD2 CATPRGTSVSYEQYF TGTGCCACCCCCAGAGGGACTAGCGTTTCCTACGAGCAGTACTTC
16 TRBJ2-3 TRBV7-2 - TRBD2 CASSSKTSGGRDTQYF TGTGCCAGCAGCTCTAAGACTAGCGGGGGAAGAGATACGCAGTATTTT
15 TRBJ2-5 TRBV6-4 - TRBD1 CASNPGQGNQETQYF TGTGCCAGCAATCCCGGACAGGGTAACCAAGAGACCCAGTACTTC
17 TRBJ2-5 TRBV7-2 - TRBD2 CASSPGLAGGYLETQYF TGTGCCAGCAGCCCAGGACTAGCGGGAGGCTATCTAGAGACCCAGTACTTC
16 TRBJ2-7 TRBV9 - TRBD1 CASSVEAEDRVGEQYF TGTGCCAGCAGCGTAGAGGCGGAGGACAGGGTCGGCGAGCAGTACTTC
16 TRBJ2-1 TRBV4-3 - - CASSQDEQGGFNEQFF TGCGCCAGCAGCCAAGATGAACAGGGGGGGTTCAATGAGCAGTTCTTC
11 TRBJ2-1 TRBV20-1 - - CSARQYNEQFF TGCAGTGCTAGACAGTACAATGAGCAGTTCTTC
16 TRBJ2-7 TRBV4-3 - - CASSQDWAGKWYEQYF TGCGCCAGCAGCCAAGATTGGGCAGGGAAGTGGTACGAGCAGTACTTC
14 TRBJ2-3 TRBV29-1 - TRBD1 CSVAGQGGTDTQYF TGCAGCGTAGCGGGACAGGGTGGGACAGATACGCAGTATTTT
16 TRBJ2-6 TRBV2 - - CASSTPGLSGANVLTF TGTGCCAGCAGTACCCCGGGACTCTCTGGGGCCAACGTCCTGACTTTC
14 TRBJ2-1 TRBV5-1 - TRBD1 CASSLVQGVNEQFF TGCGCCAGCAGCTTGGTCCAGGGGGTCAATGAGCAGTTCTTC
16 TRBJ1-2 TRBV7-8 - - CASSYRVNISAYGYTF TGTGCCAGCAGCTACCGGGTTAACATATCGGCCTATGGCTACACCTTC
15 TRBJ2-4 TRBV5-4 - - CASSPGFLAKNIQYF TGTGCCAGCAGCCCGGGATTCCTAGCCAAAAACATTCAGTACTTC
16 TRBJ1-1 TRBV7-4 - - CASSLESSLANTEAFF TGTGCCAGCAGCTTAGAATCCTCTTTAGCGAACACTGAAGCTTTCTTT
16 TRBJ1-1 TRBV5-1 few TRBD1 CASSLTGGARNTEAFF TGCGCCAGCAGCTTGACAGGGGGCGCGCGGAACACTGAAGCTTTCTTT
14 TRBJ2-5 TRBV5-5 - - CASSSGSPGETQYF TGTGCCAGCAGCTCGGGTTCCCCCGGGGAGACCCAGTACTTC
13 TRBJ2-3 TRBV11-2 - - CASSPPGVDTQYF TGTGCCAGCAGCCCGCCGGGGGTAGATACGCAGTATTTT
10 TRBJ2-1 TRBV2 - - CASTGTGQFF TGTGCCAGCACCGGGACTGGGCAGTTCTTC
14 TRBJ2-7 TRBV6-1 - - CASSYRRDSYEQYF TGTGCCAGCAGTTATCGACGGGACTCCTACGAGCAGTACTTC
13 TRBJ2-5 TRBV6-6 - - CASSYGGAETQYF TGTGCCAGCAGTTATGGGGGCGCGGAGACCCAGTACTTC
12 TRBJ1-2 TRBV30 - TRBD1 CAWENRGFGYTF TGTGCCTGGGAGAACAGGGGATTCGGCTACACCTTC
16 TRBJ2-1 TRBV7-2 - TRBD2 CASSPGLAGGWNEQFF TGTGCCAGCAGCCCGGGACTAGCGGGGGGGTGGAATGAGCAGTTCTTC